Given below is one T cell receptor beta chain in context. CDR3 length equals 15 residues. The V and J ends lost 6 bases and 1 base, in that order; junction bases with no gene match: 8. Per the germline V gene, CDR1 is KGHSH and CDR2 is LQKENI. Per the original data handling: Estimation of nucleated cell counts relied on the amplification of reference gene primers. Some clones are missing from TCRdb's copy, which holds only in-frame ones; the method was immunoSEQ multiplex PCR. V and J calls and clone size are as listed in that table; D and trimming were resolved from the DNA. Among 80,000 or so clones listed, around 91% were seen once. This sample is drawn from a study of blood T cell repertoires in COVID-19. Study-level information: Donors in the United States, Italy and Spain gave samples during acute or convalescent COVID-19. Sample material is recorded as cDNA or gDNA derived from T cells, B-cell-depleted T cells, or PBMCs.

The rearrangement uses TRBV18 and TRBJ2-5; 7 positions agree with TRBD1. The sample comprised peripheral blood. The sequence was collected from a woman aged 45-65 years in a cohort sampled during active COVID-19. The CDR3 sequence: CASSLHRGSQETQYF. The CDR3 DNA reads as TGTGCCAGCTCGCTACACAGGGGATCCCAAGAGACCCAGTACTTC.